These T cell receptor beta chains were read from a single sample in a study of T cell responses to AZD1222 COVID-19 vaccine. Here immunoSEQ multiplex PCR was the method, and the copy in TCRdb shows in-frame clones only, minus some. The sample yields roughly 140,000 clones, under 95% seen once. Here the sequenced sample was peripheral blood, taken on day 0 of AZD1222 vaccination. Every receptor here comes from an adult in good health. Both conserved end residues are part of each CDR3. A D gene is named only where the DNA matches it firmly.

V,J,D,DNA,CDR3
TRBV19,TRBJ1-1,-,TGTGCCAGTACGGGACTATCTCTAGCTTTCTTT,CASTGLSLAFF
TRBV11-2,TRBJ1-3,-,TGTGCCAGCAGCTTAGTAGCGGACATCATATATTTT,CASSLVADIIYF
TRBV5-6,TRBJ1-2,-,TGTGCCAGCAGCTTGTCGGGGAGACGCCCGATTTTC,CASSLSGRRPIF
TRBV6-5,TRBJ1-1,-,TGTGCCAGCAGTTTCCCGGGGCTGAACACTGAAGCTTTCTTT,CASSFPGLNTEAFF
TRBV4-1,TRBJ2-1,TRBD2,TGCGCCAGCAGCCAAGATGGAGCGGGAGCGGACAATGAGCAGTTCTTC,CASSQDGAGADNEQFF
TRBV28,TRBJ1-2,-,TGTGCCAGCTACGAAAGATACAGGGATAACTATGGCTACACCTTC,CASYERYRDNYGYTF
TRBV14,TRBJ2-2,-,TGTGCCAGCAGCCCAGGACTATATGGCGGGGAGCTGTTTTTT,CASSPGLYGGELFF
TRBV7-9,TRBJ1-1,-,TGTGCCAGCAGCTCGAGGACCGCTGAAGCTTTCTTT,CASSSRTAEAFF
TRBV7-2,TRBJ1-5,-,TGTGCCAGCAGCTTAGACGGGAACCAGCCCCAGCATTTT,CASSLDGNQPQHF
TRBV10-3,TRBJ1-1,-,TGTGCCATCAGTGGGCTAAAGAACACTGAAGCTTTCTTT,CAISGLKNTEAFF
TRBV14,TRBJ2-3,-,TGTGCCAGCAGCCAGAGGATGTCAGATACGCAGTATTTT,CASSQRMSDTQYF
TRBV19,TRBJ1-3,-,TGTGCCGTCCACAGCCCCTCCTCTGGAAACACCATATATTTT,CAVHSPSSGNTIYF
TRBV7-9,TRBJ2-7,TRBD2,TGTGCCAGCAGCTCGACTAGCGGGAGCCCCTCCTACGAGCAGTACTTC,CASSSTSGSPSYEQYF
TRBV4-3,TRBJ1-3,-,TGCGCCAGCAGCCAGATTACAGGGAACACTGGAAACACCATATATTTT,CASSQITGNTGNTIYF
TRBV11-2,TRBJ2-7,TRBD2,TGTGCCAGCAGCTCCCCGACTAGCGGGATTTACTACGAGCAGTACTTC,CASSSPTSGIYYEQYF
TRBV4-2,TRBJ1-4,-,TGTGCCAGCAGCCCACTGGTAATCGCTAATGAAAAACTGTTTTTT,CASSPLVIANEKLFF